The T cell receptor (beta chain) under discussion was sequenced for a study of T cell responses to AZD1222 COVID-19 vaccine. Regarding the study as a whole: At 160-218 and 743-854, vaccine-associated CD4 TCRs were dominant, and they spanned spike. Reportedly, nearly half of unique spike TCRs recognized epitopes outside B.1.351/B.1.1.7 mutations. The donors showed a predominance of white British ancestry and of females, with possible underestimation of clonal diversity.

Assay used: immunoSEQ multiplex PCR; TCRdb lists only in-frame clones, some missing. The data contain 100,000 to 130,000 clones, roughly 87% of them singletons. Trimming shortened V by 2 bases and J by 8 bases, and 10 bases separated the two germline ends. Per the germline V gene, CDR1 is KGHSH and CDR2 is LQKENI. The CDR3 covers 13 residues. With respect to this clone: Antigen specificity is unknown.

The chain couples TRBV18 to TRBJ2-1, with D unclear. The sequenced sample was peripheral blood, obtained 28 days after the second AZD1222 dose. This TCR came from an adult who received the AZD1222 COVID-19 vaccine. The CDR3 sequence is CASSPSLEYEQFF. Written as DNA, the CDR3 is TGTGCCAGCTCACCAAGTCTGGAATATGAGCAGTTCTTC. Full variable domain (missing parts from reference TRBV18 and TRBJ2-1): NAGVMQNPRHLVRRRGQEARLRCSPMKGHSHVYWYRQLPEEGLKFMVYLQKENIIDESGMPKERFSAEFPKEGPSILRIQQVVRGDSAAYFCASSPSLEYEQFFGPGTRLTVL.